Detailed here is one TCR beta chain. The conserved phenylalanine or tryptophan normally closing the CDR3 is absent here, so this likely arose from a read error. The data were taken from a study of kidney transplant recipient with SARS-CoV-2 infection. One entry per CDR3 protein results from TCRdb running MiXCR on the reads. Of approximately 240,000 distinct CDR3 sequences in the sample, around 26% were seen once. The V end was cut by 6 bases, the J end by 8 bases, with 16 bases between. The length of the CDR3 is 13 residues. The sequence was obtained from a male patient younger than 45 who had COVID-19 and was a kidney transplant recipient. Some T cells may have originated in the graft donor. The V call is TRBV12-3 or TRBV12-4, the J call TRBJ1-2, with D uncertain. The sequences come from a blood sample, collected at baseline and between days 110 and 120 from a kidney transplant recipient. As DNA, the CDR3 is TGTGCCAGCAGGGTTGCCAGCCGAAGAGGCTACACCGTC. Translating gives CASRVASRRGYTV.